This passage covers 11 T cell receptor beta chains from one sample sequenced in a study of CD8+CD57+ T cells in acquired aplastic anemia. TCR beta VDJ and CDR3 were profiled, and genomic DNA was the template. TCRdb used MiXCR to reprocess the reads, holding one entry per CDR3 protein. There are 40,000 to 45,000 distinct CDR3 sequences in the sample; 68% occur only once, and less than 25% lies in the top ten. Sequencing input: sorted CD4+, CD8+, or CD8+CD57+ T cells (not recorded which) from PBMCs. The receptors here all came from a human donor in good health, serving as a control.

The chain carries TRBV10-3 and TRBJ1-2, with 10 bases lining up with TRBD1. The CDR3 is 15 residues long. The trim removed 2 bases at V and 7 bases at J, leaving 7 bases unmatched. Germline V gives CDR1 ENHRY, CDR2 SYGVKD. This CDR3 reads CAISEADRGVAGYTF. CDR3 nucleotide sequence: TGTGCCATCAGTGAGGCGGACAGGGGGGTGGCTGGCTACACCTTC.

The chain is built from TRBV25-1 and TRBJ2-7; D is unclear. The germline CDR1 and CDR2 sequences are MGHDK and SYGVNS. Trimming removed 5 bases at V and 6 bases at J, with 8 bases between. The CDR3 is made up of 11 amino acids. The CDR3 is CASSSVSEQYF. Written as DNA, the CDR3 is TGTGCCAGCAGTAGCGTTTCCGAGCAGTACTTC.

The chain combines TRBV27 with TRBJ2-2, with D possibly TRBD1 on 5 matching bases. The germline gives CDR1 MNHEY, CDR2 SMNVEV (reference sequence). This CDR3 is built from 16 residues. V lost 0 bases to trimming and J lost 6 bases, with 14 bases between them. The CDR3 nucleotides are TGTGCCAGCAGTTTATCTGGGCAGGGTCGGGCCGGGGAGCTGTTTTTT. It encodes CASSLSGQGRAGELFF.

V and J are TRBV11-1 and TRBJ2-7; 10 bases agree with TRBD1. In germline, CDR1 is SGHAT, CDR2 FQDESV (reference sequence). The CDR3 is 16 amino acids. V lost 1 base and J lost 1; bases outside the gene matches: 4. CDR3 sequence (DNA): TGTGCCAGCAGCTTAGGAGGGACAGGGGAGTCCTACGAGCAGTACTTC. It encodes CASSLGGTGESYEQYF.

V and J are TRBV29-1 and TRBJ2-1, with TRBD1 identical over 8 bases. CDR1 is SQVTM and CDR2 is ANQGSEA in the germline V gene. Unmatched junction bases numbered 3, after V lost 4 bases and J lost 1 base. The CDR3 has 14 residues. In DNA form, the CDR3 reads TGCAGCGTTGGGAGACAGGGGTCCTACAATGAGCAGTTCTTC. This sequence encodes CSVGRQGSYNEQFF.

The chain carries TRBV10-3 and TRBJ2-1; possibly TRBD2 for D (7 bases). This CDR3 spans 15 amino acids. Per the germline V gene, CDR1 is ENHRY and CDR2 is SYGVKD. Trimming cost V 10 bases and J 0 bases, with 16 bases left between them. Here the CDR3 reads CASRGEQGSYNEQFF. In nucleotides, the CDR3 is TGTGCCAGTCGGGGGGAACAGGGCTCCTACAATGAGCAGTTCTTC.

The rearrangement links TRBV7-3 to TRBJ2-7, with 8 bases identical to TRBD1. The germline CDR1 and CDR2 sequences are SGHTA and FQGTGA. V lost 1 base, J lost 5 bases, and 4 bases stayed unmatched. The CDR3 extends over 14 amino acids. The CDR3 nucleotides are TGTGCCAGCAGCTTAAATGACAGGGGAAACGAGCAGTACTTC. Residues: CASSLNDRGNEQYF.

The table lists this clonotype with a count of one. The CDR3 does not end in the conserved phenylalanine or tryptophan, so this is likely a read error. V and J are TRBV20-1 and TRBJ2-1; 8 bases align to TRBD1. Per the germline V gene, CDR1 is DFQATT and CDR2 is SNEGSKA (reference sequence). Trimming removed 0 bases from V and 5 bases from J; junction bases left unmatched: 9. There are 16 residues in the CDR3. The CDR3 loop reads CSARDLRTGKNNEQFL. CDR3 in DNA: TGCAGTGCTAGAGATTTAAGGACAGGGAAGAACAATGAGCAGTTCCTC.

As to this clonotype: Sequence at one end of the junction differs from germline and may be a read error. The V gene is TRBV24-1, the J gene TRBJ1-5, with D perhaps matching TRBD1 (6 bases). From germline, CDR1 is KGHDR and CDR2 SFDVKD. CDR3 length: 15 residues. The CDR3 here is CAISGLGHILQPQHF. The CDR3 region has the DNA TGTGCCATCAGTGGATTGGGACATATTTTGCAGCCCCAGCATTTT.

This clonotype was counted at least ten times. V and J are TRBV27 and TRBJ2-1; perhaps TRBD1 as D (6 bases). Deletions cut 5 bases from V and 7 bases from J, with 21 bases between. This CDR3 has 16 residues. CDR1 MNHEY and CDR2 SMNVEV come from the germline V gene (reference sequence). CDR3 region: CASSPQGPTTVNEQFF. The CDR3 bases are TGTGCCAGCAGTCCACAGGGCCCCACCACCGTGAATGAGCAGTTCTTC.

V gene TRBV19 combines with J gene TRBJ1-5, with a weak D call TRBD1 (6 bases). Trimming left V 7 bases short and J 6 bases short, with 19 bases between. The germline gives CDR1 LNHDA, CDR2 SQIVND (reference sequence). The CDR3 has 15 amino acids. CDR3 sequence: CASIPGTGARQPQHF. DNA of the CDR3: TGTGCCAGTATCCCCGGGACGGGGGCACGTCAGCCCCAGCATTTT.